This TCR beta chain is from a study of shared clonotypes between healthy human individuals. In the authors' methods: Owing to the provision of junction-only sequences devoid of quality scores by immunoSEQ, filtering differed. TCRdb keeps only in-frame clones here, not all; method: immunoSEQ multiplex PCR. That table is the source of V, J and clone size, and D and trimming were worked out from the DNA. The table lists approximately 650,000 clones, 95% to 96% of them singletons. Regarding this clone: As yet, its antigen is unknown.

The germline V gene encodes CDR1 SGHTS and CDR2 YDEGEE. Trimming removed 1 base from V and 0 bases from J, with 8 bases in between. This CDR3 region has 15 residues. Notes on the study in general: A reduction in generation probabilities was seen for non-shared clonotypes relative to those shared by all four donors. Between a few donors, naive CD4 clonotypes were shared at a level of about 5%.

Positive CCR7 selection of CD45RO-negative cells yielded the naive CD8 cells, and terminally differentiated effector memory CD45RA+ cells were excluded. Only Caucasian adults living in Nashville, Tennessee served as donors. Sequenced input: naive CD8+ T cells sorted from blood. The source of this sequence is a woman aged 25 to 39 in good health. The rearrangement joins TRBV5-8 to TRBJ1-5; D is perhaps TRBD1 (5 bases). For the CDR3, the DNA is TGTGCCAGCAGCTTGTTTGACAGTAGCAATCAGCCCCAGCATTTT. It specifies CASSLFDSSNQPQHF.